A few counts support the clone carrying this T cell receptor (beta chain). Antigen unknown. This CDR3 is 19 amino acids long. The trim removed 4 bases at V and 0 bases at J, leaving 16 bases unmatched. Germline CDR1 and CDR2: SGHVS and FQNEAQ. What was amplified from RNA transcripts were TCR beta CDR3 regions. An initial round of RT-PCR targeting the TCR CDR3 relied on the HTBI primer set. TCRdb reprocessed the multiplex PCR reads via MiXCR and lists one record per CDR3 protein. The sample comprises around 600,000 distinct CDR3 sequences, over 12% of which are singletons, and less than 9% rests with the top ten. Each ophthalmopathy patient scored at least 3 on the Clinical Activity Score and at least 4 on NOSPECS grade, with duration under 3 months. On the basis of clinical symptoms, serum thyroxine and TRAb, thyroid ultrasound and orbital computed tomography, diagnoses were made. This sample is drawn from a study of T cells in Graves' hyperthyroidism and ophthalmopathy. Points from the study as a whole: From stable hyperthyroidism, ophthalmopathy was set apart by a 13 V-J model.

Sequencing input: blood. The receptor comes from a woman between 18 and 30 years old with Graves' ophthalmopathy. V gene TRBV7-8 combines with J gene TRBJ1-2; 8 nucleotides agree with TRBD1. In DNA, the CDR3 is TGTGCCAGCAGCTCTAGAGGTGGACAGGGAGACCCTCCTAACTATGGCTACACCTTC. This gives the protein CASSSRGGQGDPPNYGYTF.